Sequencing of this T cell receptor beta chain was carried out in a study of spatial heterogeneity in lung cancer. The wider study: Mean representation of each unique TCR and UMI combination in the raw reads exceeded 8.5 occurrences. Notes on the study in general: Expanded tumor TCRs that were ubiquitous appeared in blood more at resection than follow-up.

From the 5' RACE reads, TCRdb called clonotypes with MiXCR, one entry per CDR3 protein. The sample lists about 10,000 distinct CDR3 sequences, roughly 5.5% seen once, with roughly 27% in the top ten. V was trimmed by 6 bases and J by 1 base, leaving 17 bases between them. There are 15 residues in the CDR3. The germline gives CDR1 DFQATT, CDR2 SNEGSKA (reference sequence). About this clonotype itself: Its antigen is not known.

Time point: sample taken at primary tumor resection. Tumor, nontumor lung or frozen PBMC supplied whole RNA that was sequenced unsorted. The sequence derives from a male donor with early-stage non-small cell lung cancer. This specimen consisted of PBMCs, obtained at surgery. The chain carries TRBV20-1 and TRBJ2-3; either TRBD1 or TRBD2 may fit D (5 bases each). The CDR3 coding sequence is TGCAGTGCAGGAGGTCAGGGCGGAGGCACAGATACGCAGTATTTT. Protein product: CSAGGQGGGTDTQYF.